The text below deals with one T cell receptor beta chain. The target antigen is unknown. This CDR3 is 17 amino acids long. Germline assignment: CDR1 MNHEY and CDR2 SMNVEV (reference sequence). J was trimmed by 3 bases and V by 7 bases; bases with no gene match: 12. The sample comes from a study of shared clonotypes between healthy human individuals. Notes on the study in general: Sequencing depth was a factor that was expected to affect clonotype sharing among donors.

Every one of the donors was a Caucasian adult that lived in Nashville, Tennessee. This table comes from immunoSEQ multiplex PCR, and its TCRdb copy is limited to in-frame clones, with some not included. The sample holds roughly 530,000 clones; about 95% are singletons and the top ten take about 0.064%. Input material: naive CD4+ T cells sorted from blood. Subset: CD45RA+ positively selected. The chain has TRBV27 and TRBJ2-7, with TRBD2 matching over 13 bases. This clonotype was obtained from a woman aged 25 to 39 in good health. The CDR3 here is CASITGLAGSQGYEQYF. The CDR3 DNA reads as TGTGCCAGCATTACGGGACTAGCGGGATCACAAGGCTACGAGCAGTACTTC.